This T cell receptor (beta chain) came from a study of T cells in Graves' hyperthyroidism and ophthalmopathy. Study at large: At initial diagnosis, before any treatment had begun, peripheral blood was obtained.

Turning to this clonotype: The antigen is undetermined.

Study results and limitations: The majority of expanded thyroid clonotypes above 0.001 also appeared in blood.

RNA transcripts yielded amplified TCR beta CDR3 regions. The HTBI primer set was used in a first-round RT-PCR of the TCR CDR3. TCRdb recomputed calls from the multiplex PCR reads with MiXCR, one row per CDR3 protein. The data show hundreds of thousands of distinct CDR3 sequences, roughly 14% seen once. Germline trimming cut 4 bases from V and 8 bases from J; bases unmatched to any gene: 2. Per the germline V gene, CDR1 is SGHNT and CDR2 is YYREEE (reference sequence). CDR3 length: 14 amino acids. With a duration under 2 months, the hyperthyroidism was newly diagnosed in patients aged 18 to 65. A patient was excluded if there was uncontrolled infection, other autoimmune disease, pregnancy or lactation.

Specimen: blood. V gene TRBV5-4 combines with J gene TRBJ2-1; 14 bases line up with TRBD2. The TCR was taken from a young woman with Graves' hyperthyroidism. CDR3 protein: CASSKGLAGDEQFF. The DNA for the CDR3 is TGTGCCAGCAGCAAGGGACTAGCGGGAGATGAGCAGTTCTTC.